The 18 T cell receptor beta chains below all came from one sample that was sequenced in a study of T-cell memory formation after mild COVID-19. TCRdb re-derived calls from the 5' RACE reads in MiXCR, one entry per CDR3 protein. The data contain approximately 490,000 distinct CDR3 sequences, roughly 22% of them singletons. Source material: PBMCs or a T cell subset sorted from them (not recorded which). The receptors were gathered from an adult woman who had mild COVID-19 (a few samples of this study predate the infection). Cell type and time point are not known.

This clonotype was seen a handful of times. The V call is TRBV9, the J call TRBJ2-5, with D hard to call. Germline lookup yields CDR1 SGDLS and CDR2 YYNGEE. The CDR3 sequence is 14 residues long. The V gene lost 0 bases and the J gene lost 2 bases, with 8 bases spanning the gap. This CDR3 reads CASSVGSSQETQYF. Here the CDR3 DNA reads TGTGCCAGCAGCGTAGGCTCCTCTCAAGAGACCCAGTACTTC. Supplemented by reference TRBV9 and TRBJ2-5, the full variable domain reads DSGVTQTPKHLITATGQRVTLRCSPRSGDLSVYWYQQSLDQGLQFLIQYYNGEERAKGNILERFSAQQFPDLHSELNLSSLELGDSALYFCASSVGSSQETQYFGPGTRLLVL.

The chain recombines TRBV6-1 with TRBJ1-3; TRBD1 might be the D (5 bases). This CDR3 spans 17 amino acids. Germline V gene data show CDR1 as MNHNS and CDR2 as SASEGT. The ends were cut back, 6 bases at V and 7 bases at J, with 25 bases in the middle. CDR3 sequence reads: CASSLFPRDGERNTIYF. The CDR3 DNA is TGTGCCAGCAGCCTATTTCCCCGGGACGGGGAGCGGAACACCATATATTTT.

This clonotype was seen repeatedly, ten times or more. The chain couples TRBV9 to TRBJ2-7; D remains unclear. Trimming cost V 5 bases and J 0 bases, with 12 bases left between them. This CDR3 has 14 residues. Germline V gene lookup returns CDR1 SGDLS and CDR2 YYNGEE. The CDR3 sequence is CASRADADSYEQYF. The CDR3 DNA reads as TGTGCCAGCAGAGCAGATGCGGACTCCTACGAGCAGTACTTC.

This clonotype showed up many times. The chain has TRBV6-5 and TRBJ2-3, with D perhaps TRBD2 (6 bases). The CDR3 loop spans 17 amino acids. Germline CDR1 reads MNHEY; CDR2 reads SVGAGI. Deletions cut 4 bases from V and 4 bases from J, with 21 bases between. CDR3: CASSFSTGGPVPDTQYF. The CDR3 DNA follows: TGTGCCAGCAGTTTCTCAACTGGAGGGCCCGTTCCAGATACGCAGTATTTT.

This clonotype appeared a few times. The chain has TRBV7-9 and TRBJ1-1; D is possibly TRBD1 (5 bases). Germline CDR1 reads SEHNR; CDR2 reads FQNEAQ (reference sequence). The CDR3 has 13 amino acids. Trimming cost V 5 bases and J 7 bases, with 14 bases left between them. The CDR3 is CASSLGGSYEAFF. The CDR3 DNA follows: TGTGCCAGCAGCCTTGGGGGATCCTATGAAGCTTTCTTT. Combining the CDR3 with reference TRBV7-9 and TRBJ1-1 gives the whole variable domain DTGVSQNPRHKITKRGQNVTFRCDPISEHNRLYWYRQTLGQGPEFLTYFQNEAQLEKSRLLSDRFSAERPKGSFSTLEIQRTEQGDSAMYLCASSLGGSYEAFFGQGTRLTVV.

The chain uses TRBV4-1 and TRBJ2-1, with D perhaps TRBD1 or TRBD2 (5 bases each). The V gene's germline CDR1 is MGHRA and CDR2 YSYEKL. This CDR3 has 13 residues. Trimming took off 6 bases at V and 6 bases at J, with 12 bases between the two ends. CDR3 in amino acids: CASRGPRGNEQFF. The CDR3, as DNA: TGCGCCAGCAGGGGGCCGAGGGGCAATGAGCAGTTCTTC.

This clonotype appeared many times. The genes are TRBV3-1 and TRBJ1-1; 11 bases line up with TRBD1. The CDR3 sequence is 15 residues long. The V and J ends lost 5 bases and 4 bases, in that order; junction bases with no gene match: 6. Germline V gene sequence: CDR1 LGHDT, CDR2 YNNKEL (reference sequence). The CDR3 is CASSSLGTGGTEAFF. The CDR3 DNA reads as TGTGCCAGCAGCTCACTCGGGACAGGGGGCACTGAAGCTTTCTTT.

This clonotype showed up just a few times. The chain is built from TRBV27 and TRBJ2-1; 7 bases match TRBD2. CDR1 and CDR2 (germline): MNHEY, SMNVEV (reference sequence). Trimming took 5 bases from V and 1 from J; bases not matched to a gene: 5. This CDR3 has 15 amino acids. As DNA, the CDR3 is TGTGCCAGCAGTCACGAGGGAGGGTCCTACAATGAGCAGTTCTTC. Protein product: CASSHEGGSYNEQFF.

This clonotype was picked up a small number of times. The chain joins TRBV25-1 to TRBJ1-4; D is unresolved. Germline CDR1 and CDR2: MGHDK and SYGVNS. The CDR3 runs to 14 residues. Trimming took 3 bases from V and 3 from J, leaving 8 bases between them. The CDR3 region has the DNA TGTGCCAGCAGTGACCCCCCTCCTAATGAAAAACTGTTTTTT. Protein product: CASSDPPPNEKLFF. Complete variable domain (other parts from reference TRBV25-1 and TRBJ1-4): EADIYQTPRYLVIGTGKKITLECSQTMGHDKMYWYQQDPGMELHLIHYSYGVNSTEKGDLSSESTVSRIRTEHFPLTLESARPSHTSQYLCASSDPPPNEKLFFGSGTQLSVL.

This clonotype was recorded at least ten times. The J gene is TRBJ2-2, the V gene TRBV7-2; possible D gene TRBD2, 5 bases. The V end lost 5 bases, the J end lost 7 bases, and 8 bases lay between the germline ends. The V gene's germline CDR1 is SGHTA and CDR2 FQGNSA. The CDR3 runs to 12 residues. The chain's CDR3 is CASSAGGGELFF. CDR3 coding DNA: TGTGCCAGCAGCGCCGGAGGCGGGGAGCTGTTTTTT.

The rearrangement links TRBV4-3 to TRBJ1-2, with 8 bases that match TRBD1. Germline V CDR1 and CDR2: LGHNA, YSLEER. The CDR3 has 15 residues. J lost 3 bases, V lost 3 bases, and 6 bases had no gene match. The CDR3 nucleotides read TGCGCCAGCAGCCAGAGGACAGGGCTCGACTATGGCTACACCTTC. Translated: CASSQRTGLDYGYTF.

This clonotype came up a few times. The genes are TRBV15 and TRBJ2-7, with D unresolved. CDR1 is LNHNV and CDR2 is YYDKDF in the germline V gene (reference sequence). CDR3 length: 12 amino acids. V lost 4 bases and J lost 3, with 7 bases in between. The CDR3 is CATSTELYEQYF. The CDR3 nucleotides read TGTGCCACCAGCACCGAACTCTACGAGCAGTACTTC.

The sample holds a few counts of this clonotype. This chain connects TRBV7-9 to TRBJ2-2; no clear D gene. The CDR3 is 14 amino acids. Germline V gene lookup returns CDR1 SEHNR and CDR2 FQNEAQ (reference sequence). Trimming took off 5 bases at V and 6 bases at J, with 13 bases between the two ends. CDR3 bases: TGTGCCAGCAGCCACGAGGTGGTAGCCGGGGAGCTGTTTTTT. It encodes CASSHEVVAGELFF.

CDR3: CASSLWRTDEQYF. DNA of the CDR3: TGTGCCAGCAGTTTATGGCGGACGGACGAGCAGTACTTC. The genes are TRBV27 and TRBJ2-7; D remains ambiguous. The CDR3 runs to 13 residues. Germline CDR1 and CDR2: MNHEY and SMNVEV (reference sequence). Trimming stripped 1 base from V and 5 bases from J, with 9 bases between.

This clonotype was seen only a few times. This rearrangement joins TRBV5-4 to TRBJ2-4; the D is unclear. Germline CDR1 SGHNT, CDR2 YYREEE (reference sequence). The CDR3 consists of 13 residues. The V and J ends lost 4 bases and 8 bases respectively, with 13 bases between them. The CDR3 sequence is CASSLPGVHIQYF. CDR3 coding DNA: TGTGCCAGCAGCCTCCCCGGAGTTCACATTCAGTACTTC.

The chain has TRBV18 and TRBJ2-3; 12 nucleotides line up with TRBD1. V lost 2 bases to trimming and J lost 6 bases; unmatched junction nucleotides: 9. The germline V gene encodes CDR1 KGHSH and CDR2 LQKENI. The CDR3 runs to 17 residues. CDR3 in amino acids: CASSPFFGTGGADTQYF. The CDR3 nucleotides read TGTGCCAGCTCACCATTTTTCGGGACAGGGGGCGCGGATACGCAGTATTTT. The full variable domain, completed using reference TRBV18 and TRBJ2-3, is NAGVMQNPRHLVRRRGQEARLRCSPMKGHSHVYWYRQLPEEGLKFMVYLQKENIIDESGMPKERFSAEFPKEGPSILRIQQVVRGDSAAYFCASSPFFGTGGADTQYFGPGTRLTVL.

This clonotype was found a few times. The CDR3 loop is CASSLETSGRVYEQFF. CDR3 bases: TGTGCCAGCAGCTTGGAGACTAGCGGGAGGGTCTATGAGCAGTTCTTC. The J gene is TRBJ2-1, the V gene TRBV5-6; 14 bases line up with TRBD2. CDR3 size: 16 residues. The V segment lost 0 bases and the J segment 8 bases; nucleotides outside the gene matches: 4. CDR1 SGHDT and CDR2 YYEEEE come from the germline V gene.

The CDR3 DNA reads TGTGCCAGCACTAGACAGGCTGCCCTGGAAAGGGAGCAGTACTTC. Amino acid sequence: CASTRQAALEREQYF. V usage is TRBV2 and J usage is TRBJ2-7, with a tentative D call TRBD1 (6 bases). Deletions cut 7 bases from V and 7 bases from J, with 23 bases between. The CDR3 spans 15 residues. CDR1 and CDR2 (germline): SNHLY, FYNNEI.